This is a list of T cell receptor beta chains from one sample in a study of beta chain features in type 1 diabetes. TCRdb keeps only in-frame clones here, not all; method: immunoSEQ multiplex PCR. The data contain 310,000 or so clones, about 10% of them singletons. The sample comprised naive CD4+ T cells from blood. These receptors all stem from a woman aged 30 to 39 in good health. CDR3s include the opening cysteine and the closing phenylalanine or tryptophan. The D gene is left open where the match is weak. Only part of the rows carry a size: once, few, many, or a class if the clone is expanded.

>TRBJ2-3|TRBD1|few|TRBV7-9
CASSADRVADTQYF
TGTGCCAGCAGCGCTGACAGGGTCGCAGATACGCAGTATTTT
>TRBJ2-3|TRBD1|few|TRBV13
CASSLGGTGDTQYF
TGTGCCAGCAGCTTAGGCGGGACAGGAGATACGCAGTATTTT
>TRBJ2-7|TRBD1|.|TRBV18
CASSRQGTPYEQYF
TGTGCCAGCTCAAGACAGGGGACGCCCTACGAGCAGTACTTC
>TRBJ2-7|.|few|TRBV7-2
CASSPQQGVDYEQYF
TGTGCCAGCAGCCCCCAACAGGGTGTAGACTACGAGCAGTACTTC
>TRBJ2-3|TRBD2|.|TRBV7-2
CASSLALRETDTQYF
TGTGCCAGCAGCTTAGCGCTGCGGGAGACAGATACGCAGTATTTT
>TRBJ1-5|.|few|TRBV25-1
CASSEGRGNQPQHF
TGTGCCAGCAGTGAAGGGAGGGGCAATCAGCCCCAGCATTTT
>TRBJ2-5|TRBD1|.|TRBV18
CASSLLDRLETQYF
TGTGCCAGCTCACTGCTGGACAGGTTGGAGACCCAGTACTTC
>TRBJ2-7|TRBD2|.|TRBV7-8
CASDSGLAGDHEQYF
TGTGCCAGCGACTCGGGACTAGCGGGAGATCACGAGCAGTACTTC
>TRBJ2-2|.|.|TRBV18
CASSLTMARTGELFF
TGTGCCAGCTCACTCACGATGGCACGTACCGGGGAGCTGTTTTTT
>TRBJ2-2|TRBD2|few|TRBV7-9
CASSRGLAPNTGELFF
TGTGCCAGCAGCCGCGGACTAGCTCCGAACACCGGGGAGCTGTTTTTT
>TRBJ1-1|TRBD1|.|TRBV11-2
CASREDRDRGDAFF
TGTGCCAGCAGGGAAGACCGGGACAGGGGAGACGCTTTCTTT
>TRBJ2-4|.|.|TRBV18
CASSKGAGEIQYF
TGTGCCAGCTCAAAAGGGGCAGGGGAAATTCAGTACTTC
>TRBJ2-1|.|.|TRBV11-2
CASSLRASSYNEQFF
TGTGCCAGCAGCCTCAGAGCGAGCTCCTACAATGAGCAGTTCTTC
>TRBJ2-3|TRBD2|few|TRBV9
CASSVAGAGARTDTQYF
TGTGCCAGCAGCGTAGCTGGCGCGGGAGCTAGGACAGATACGCAGTATTTT
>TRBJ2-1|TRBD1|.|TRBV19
CATTETGWQFF
TGTGCCACCACCGAGACAGGGTGGCAGTTCTTC
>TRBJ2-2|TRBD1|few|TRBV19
CASTPLHRGLAGELFF
TGTGCCAGTACCCCGTTACACAGGGGGCTGGCCGGGGAGCTGTTTTTT
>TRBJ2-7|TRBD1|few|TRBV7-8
CASSSDRVGEQYF
TGTGCCAGCAGCTCGGACAGGGTGGGCGAGCAGTACTTC
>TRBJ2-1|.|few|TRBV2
CASSTDSPSYNEQFF
TGTGCCAGCAGTACTGACTCGCCCTCCTACAATGAGCAGTTCTTC